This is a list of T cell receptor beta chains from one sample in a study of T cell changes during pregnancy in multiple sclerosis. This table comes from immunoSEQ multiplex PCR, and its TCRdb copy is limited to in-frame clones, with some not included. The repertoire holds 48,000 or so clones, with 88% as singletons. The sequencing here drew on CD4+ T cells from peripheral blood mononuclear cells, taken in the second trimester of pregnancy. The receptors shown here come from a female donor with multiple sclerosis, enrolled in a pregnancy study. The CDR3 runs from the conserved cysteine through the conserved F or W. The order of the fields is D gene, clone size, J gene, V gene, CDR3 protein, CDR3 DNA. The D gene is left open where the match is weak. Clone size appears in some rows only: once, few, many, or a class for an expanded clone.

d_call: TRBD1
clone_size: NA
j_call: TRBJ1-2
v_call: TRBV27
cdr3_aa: CASSHFYPGTGGSNYGYTF
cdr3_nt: TGTGCCAGCAGCCATTTTTACCCCGGGACAGGCGGGTCTAACTATGGCTACACCTTC

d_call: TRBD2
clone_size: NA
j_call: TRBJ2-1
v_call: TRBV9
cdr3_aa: CASIPSGRAPMYNEQFF
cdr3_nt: TGTGCCAGCATCCCTAGCGGGAGGGCCCCGATGTACAATGAGCAGTTCTTC

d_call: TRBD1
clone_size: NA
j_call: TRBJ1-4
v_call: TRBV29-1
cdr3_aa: CSAPGQGNEKLFF
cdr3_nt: TGCAGCGCACCGGGACAGGGGAACGAAAAACTGTTTTTT

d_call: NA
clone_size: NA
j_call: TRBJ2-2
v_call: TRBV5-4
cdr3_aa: CASSLSGRGTVGELFF
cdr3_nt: TGTGCCAGCAGCTTGTCGGGCAGGGGTACGGTCGGGGAGCTGTTTTTT

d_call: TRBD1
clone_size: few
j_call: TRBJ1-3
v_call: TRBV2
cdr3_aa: CASSEQGAPGNTIYF
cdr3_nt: TGTGCCAGCAGTGAGCAGGGGGCGCCTGGAAACACCATATATTTT

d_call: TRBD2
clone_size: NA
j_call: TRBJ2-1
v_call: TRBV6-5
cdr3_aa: CASSYSGRDLGEQFF
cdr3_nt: TGTGCCAGCAGTTATAGCGGGAGGGACCTGGGGGAGCAGTTCTTC

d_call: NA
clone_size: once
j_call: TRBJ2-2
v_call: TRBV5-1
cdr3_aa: CASSSGQTDTGELFF
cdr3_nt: TGCGCCAGCAGCTCGGGACAAACCGACACCGGGGAGCTGTTTTTT

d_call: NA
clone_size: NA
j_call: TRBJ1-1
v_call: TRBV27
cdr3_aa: CASSRSGQLVPLNTEAFF
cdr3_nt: TGTGCCAGCAGTAGATCTGGACAGTTGGTCCCACTCAACACTGAAGCTTTCTTT

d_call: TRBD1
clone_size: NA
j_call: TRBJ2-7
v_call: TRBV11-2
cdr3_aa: CASSSRGQLGYEQYF
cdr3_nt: TGTGCCAGCAGCTCGAGGGGGCAGCTGGGTTACGAGCAGTACTTC

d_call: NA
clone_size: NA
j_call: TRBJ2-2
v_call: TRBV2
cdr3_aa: CASSITGGATGELFF
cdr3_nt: TGTGCCAGCAGCATAACAGGGGGGGCAACCGGGGAGCTGTTTTTT

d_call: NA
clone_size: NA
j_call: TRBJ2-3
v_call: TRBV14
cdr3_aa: CASSLMGGTSTDTQYF
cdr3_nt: TGTGCCAGCAGCCTCATGGGGGGTACTAGCACAGATACGCAGTATTTT

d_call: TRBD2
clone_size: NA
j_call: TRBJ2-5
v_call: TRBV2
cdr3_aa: CASMGGRSAETQYF
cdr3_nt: TGTGCCAGCATGGGCGGGAGATCGGCGGAGACCCAGTACTTC

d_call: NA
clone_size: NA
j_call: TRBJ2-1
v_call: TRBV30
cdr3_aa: CAWGDGAGTSEFF
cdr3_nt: NA

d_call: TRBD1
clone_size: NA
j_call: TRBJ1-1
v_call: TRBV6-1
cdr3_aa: CASSEIHRGGEGAFF
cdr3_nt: TGTGCCAGCAGTGAAATCCACAGGGGTGGAGAGGGAGCTTTCTTT

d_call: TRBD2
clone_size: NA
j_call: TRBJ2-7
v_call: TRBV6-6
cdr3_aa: CASSPDSGSYEQYF
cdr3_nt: TGTGCCAGCAGTCCCGATAGCGGGAGCTACGAGCAGTACTTC

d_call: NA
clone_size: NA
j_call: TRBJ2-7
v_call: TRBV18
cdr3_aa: CASSPATGYEQYF
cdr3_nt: TGTGCCAGCTCACCAGCGACAGGTTACGAGCAGTACTTC

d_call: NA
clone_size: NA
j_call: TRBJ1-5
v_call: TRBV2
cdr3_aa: CASSNGQIPMLSNQPQHF
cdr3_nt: TGTGCCAGCAGTAACGGACAGATCCCTATGCTTAGCAATCAGCCCCAGCATTTT

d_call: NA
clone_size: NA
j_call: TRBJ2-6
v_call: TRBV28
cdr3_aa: CASSLFRSGSGANVLTF
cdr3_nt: TGTGCCAGCAGTTTATTTCGATCGGGCTCTGGGGCCAACGTCCTGACTTTC

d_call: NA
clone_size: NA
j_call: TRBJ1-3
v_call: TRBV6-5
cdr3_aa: CASIYFGGTGNTIYF
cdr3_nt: TGTGCCAGCATTTACTTCGGGGGGACTGGAAACACCATATATTTT

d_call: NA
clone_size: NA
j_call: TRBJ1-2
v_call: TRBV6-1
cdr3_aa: CASSEGWGGRYGYTF
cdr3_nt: TGTGCCAGCAGTGAAGGGTGGGGGGGCCGCTATGGCTACACCTTC

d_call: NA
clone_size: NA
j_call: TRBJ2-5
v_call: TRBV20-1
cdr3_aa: CSAPSSETQYF
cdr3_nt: TGCAGTGCTCCTTCTTCGGAGACCCAGTACTTC

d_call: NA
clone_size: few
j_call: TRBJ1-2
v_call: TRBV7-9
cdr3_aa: CASTSSDYGYTF
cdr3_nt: TGTGCCAGCACCTCAAGCGACTATGGCTACACCTTC

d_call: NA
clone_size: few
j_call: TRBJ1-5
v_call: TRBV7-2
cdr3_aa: CASSLARSSRQNNQPQHF
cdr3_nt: TGTGCCAGCAGCTTAGCGAGATCCTCGAGACAAAACAATCAGCCCCAGCATTTT

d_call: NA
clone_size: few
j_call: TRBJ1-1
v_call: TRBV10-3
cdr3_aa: CAIRGQGNTEAFF
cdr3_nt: TGTGCCATCAGGGGCCAGGGGAACACTGAAGCTTTCTTT

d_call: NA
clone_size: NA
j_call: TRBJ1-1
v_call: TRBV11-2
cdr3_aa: CASSLTGGQNTEAFF
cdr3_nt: TGTGCCAGCAGCTTAACGGGAGGTCAGAACACTGAAGCTTTCTTT

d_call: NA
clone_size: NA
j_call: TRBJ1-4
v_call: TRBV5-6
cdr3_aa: CASSLGLREEKLFF
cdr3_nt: TGTGCCAGCAGCTTGGGACTGCGGGAGGAAAAACTGTTTTTT

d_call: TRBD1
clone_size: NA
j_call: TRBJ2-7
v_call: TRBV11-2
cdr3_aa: CASSLGGTGTYEQYF
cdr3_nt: TGTGCCAGCAGCTTAGGAGGGACAGGGACCTACGAGCAGTACTTC

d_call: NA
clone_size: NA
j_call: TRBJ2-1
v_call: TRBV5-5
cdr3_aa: CASSKVGLGMNEQFF
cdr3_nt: TGTGCCAGCAGCAAAGTGGGGCTAGGGATGAATGAGCAGTTCTTC

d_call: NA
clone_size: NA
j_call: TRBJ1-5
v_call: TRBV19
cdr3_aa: CASGGARGGGNQPQHF
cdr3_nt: TGTGCCAGTGGGGGGGCGCGGGGAGGGGGCAATCAGCCCCAGCATTTT

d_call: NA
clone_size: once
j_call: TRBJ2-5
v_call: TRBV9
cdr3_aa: CASSVGGDSRQETQYF
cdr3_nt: TGTGCCAGCAGCGTAGGGGGGGACAGTCGCCAAGAGACCCAGTACTTC

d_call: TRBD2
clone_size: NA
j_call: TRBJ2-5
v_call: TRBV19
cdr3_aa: CACPTSGSGETQYF
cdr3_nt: TGTGCCTGTCCGACTAGCGGGAGCGGGGAGACCCAGTACTTC

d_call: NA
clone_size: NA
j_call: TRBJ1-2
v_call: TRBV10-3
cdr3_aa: CAISVAGDYGYTF
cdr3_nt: TGTGCCATCAGTGTGGCAGGGGACTATGGCTACACCTTC

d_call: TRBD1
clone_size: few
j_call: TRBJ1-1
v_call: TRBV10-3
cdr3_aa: CAIANTGGETEAFF
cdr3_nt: TGTGCCATAGCAAATACAGGGGGCGAAACTGAAGCTTTCTTT

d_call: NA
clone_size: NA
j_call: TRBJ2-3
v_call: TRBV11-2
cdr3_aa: CASGGLAFTDTQYF
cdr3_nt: TGTGCCAGCGGCGGCCTAGCCTTCACAGATACGCAGTATTTT

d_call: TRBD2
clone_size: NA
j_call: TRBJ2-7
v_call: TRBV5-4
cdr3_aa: CASSLGLAGDEQYF
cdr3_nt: TGTGCCAGCAGCTTGGGACTAGCGGGAGACGAACAGTACTTC

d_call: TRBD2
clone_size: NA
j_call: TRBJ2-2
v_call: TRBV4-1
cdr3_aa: CASSQAGGARTGELFF
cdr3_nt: TGCGCCAGCAGCCAAGCGGGAGGGGCCCGCACCGGGGAGCTGTTTTTT

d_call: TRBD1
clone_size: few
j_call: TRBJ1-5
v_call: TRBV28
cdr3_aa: CASSSQGQTSNQPQHF
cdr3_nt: TGTGCCAGCAGTTCCCAGGGACAGACGAGCAATCAGCCCCAGCATTTT

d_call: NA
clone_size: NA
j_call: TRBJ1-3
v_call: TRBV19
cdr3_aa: CASTMTAGNTIYF
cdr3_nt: TGTGCCAGTACCATGACAGCTGGAAACACCATATATTTT

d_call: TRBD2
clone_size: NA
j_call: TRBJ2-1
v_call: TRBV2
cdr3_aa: CAIPPAGLAGDSEQFF
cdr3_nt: TGTGCCATACCACCGGCCGGACTAGCGGGAGACAGTGAGCAGTTCTTC

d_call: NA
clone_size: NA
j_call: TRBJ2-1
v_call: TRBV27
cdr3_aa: CASSFESYNEQFF
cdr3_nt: TGTGCCAGCAGTTTTGAGAGTTACAATGAGCAGTTCTTC

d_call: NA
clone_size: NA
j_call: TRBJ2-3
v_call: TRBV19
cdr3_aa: CASSRTGGDTQYF
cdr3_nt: TGTGCCAGTAGTAGAACAGGAGGGGATACGCAGTATTTT

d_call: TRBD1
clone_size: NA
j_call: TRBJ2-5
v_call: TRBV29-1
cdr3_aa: CSVMPGQGFRQYF
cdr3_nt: TGCAGCGTCATGCCGGGACAGGGTTTTAGGCAGTACTTC

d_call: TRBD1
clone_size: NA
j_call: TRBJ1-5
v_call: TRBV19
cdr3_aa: CASSADGQGNQPQHF
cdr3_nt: TGTGCCAGTAGTGCCGACGGACAGGGCAATCAGCCCCAGCATTTT

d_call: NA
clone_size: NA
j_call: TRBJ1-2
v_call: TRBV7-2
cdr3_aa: CASSPIRMDRNYGYTF
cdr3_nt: TGTGCCAGCAGCCCCATTAGGATGGACAGAAACTATGGCTACACCTTC

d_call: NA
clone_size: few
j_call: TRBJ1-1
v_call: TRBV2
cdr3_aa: CASRDSLNTEAFF
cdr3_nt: TGTGCCAGCAGGGACAGTTTGAACACTGAAGCTTTCTTT

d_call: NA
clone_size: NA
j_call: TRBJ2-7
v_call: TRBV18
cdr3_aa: CASSPTPGEFSYEQYF
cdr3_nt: TGTGCCAGCTCACCCACGCCGGGGGAGTTCTCCTACGAGCAGTACTTC

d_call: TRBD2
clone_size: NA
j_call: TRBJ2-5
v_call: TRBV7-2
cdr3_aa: CASSLARLARETQYF
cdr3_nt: TGTGCCAGCAGCTTAGCGCGACTAGCGCGGGAGACCCAGTACTTC